This T cell receptor (beta chain) stems from a study of tumor and adjacent non-tumor tissue in lung cancer. Study observations and caveats: In normal lung, the top 100 clones were significantly more dominant than in tumor.

No cell sorting was done before RNA was extracted from the tissue. The normal lung tissue was taken more than 3 cm from the tumor edge. This clonotype showed up many times. Its specificity is unknown. The library came from three nested PCR rounds adapted from ARM-PCR protocols. MiXCR, run by TCRdb on the multiplex PCR reads, gives a single entry per CDR3 protein. The table lists some 80,000 distinct CDR3 sequences, around 76% of them singletons. Germline V gene data show CDR1 as SGHVS and CDR2 as FQNEAQ. This CDR3 has 15 amino acids. With 4 bases removed from V and 0 bases from J, the gap between germline ends came to 11 bases.

This sequence originates from a man between 65 and 79 years old with non-small cell lung cancer. Sequences were obtained from distant non-tumor lung tissue. The rearrangement uses TRBV7-8 and TRBJ2-3; no firm D call. The CDR3 here is CASSSLGPSTDTQYF. The DNA of the CDR3 is TGTGCCAGCAGCTCCCTCGGGCCTAGCACAGATACGCAGTATTTT.